The T cell receptor (beta chain) described here comes from a study of blood T cell repertoires in COVID-19. Study as a whole: Nucleic acid was either cDNA or gDNA, and it came from T cells, B-cell-depleted T cells, or PBMCs.

The CDR3 sequence is 14 residues long. Germline V gene lookup returns CDR1 ENHRY and CDR2 SYGVKD. The germline V and J ends were trimmed by 2 bases and 7 bases, with 11 bases remaining between them. Methods used by the authors: Reference gene primer amplification yielded estimated nucleated cell counts. The table came from immunoSEQ multiplex PCR; TCRdb's copy has only in-frame clones and leaves some out. D and trimming come from the DNA, and the V and J calls and clone size come from that table. This sample carries approximately 180,000 clones, nearly 90% of them seen once, and the ten largest clones take under 25%.

Sequencing was performed on peripheral blood. The chain carries TRBV10-3 and TRBJ2-2; TRBD2 is a possible D gene (7 bases). This TCR was sampled from a man aged 55 to 70 with active or convalescent COVID-19. The CDR3: CAISERGADGELFF. In DNA, the CDR3 is TGTGCCATCAGTGAGCGGGGGGCTGACGGGGAGCTGTTTTTT.